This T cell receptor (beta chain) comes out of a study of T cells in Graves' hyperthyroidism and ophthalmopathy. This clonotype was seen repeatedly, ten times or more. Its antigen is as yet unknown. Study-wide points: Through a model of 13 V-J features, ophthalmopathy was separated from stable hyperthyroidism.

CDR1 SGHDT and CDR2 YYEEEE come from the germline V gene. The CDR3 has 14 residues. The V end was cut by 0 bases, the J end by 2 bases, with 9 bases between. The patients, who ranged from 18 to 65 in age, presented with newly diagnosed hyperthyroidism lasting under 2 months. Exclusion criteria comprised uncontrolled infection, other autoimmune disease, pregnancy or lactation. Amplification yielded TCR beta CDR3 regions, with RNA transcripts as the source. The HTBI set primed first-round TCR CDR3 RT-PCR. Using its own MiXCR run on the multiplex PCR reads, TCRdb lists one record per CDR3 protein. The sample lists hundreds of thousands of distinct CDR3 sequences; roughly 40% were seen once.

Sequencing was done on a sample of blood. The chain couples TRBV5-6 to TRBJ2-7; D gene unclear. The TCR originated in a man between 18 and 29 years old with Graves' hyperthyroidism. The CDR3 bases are TGTGCCAGCAGCTTGGTTGCCAGTCCCTACGAGCAGTACTTC. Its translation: CASSLVASPYEQYF.